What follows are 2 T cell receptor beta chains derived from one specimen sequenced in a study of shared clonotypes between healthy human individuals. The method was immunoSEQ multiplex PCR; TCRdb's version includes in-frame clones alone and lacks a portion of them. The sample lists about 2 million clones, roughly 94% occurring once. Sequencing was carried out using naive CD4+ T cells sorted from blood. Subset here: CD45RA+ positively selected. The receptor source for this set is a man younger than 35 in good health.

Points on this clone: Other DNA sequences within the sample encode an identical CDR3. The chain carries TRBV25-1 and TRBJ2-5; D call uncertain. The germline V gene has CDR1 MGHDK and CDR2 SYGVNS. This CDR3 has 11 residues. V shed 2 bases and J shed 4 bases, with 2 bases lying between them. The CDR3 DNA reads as TGTGCCAGCAGTGAACTAGAGACCCAGTACTTC. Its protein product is CASSELETQYF. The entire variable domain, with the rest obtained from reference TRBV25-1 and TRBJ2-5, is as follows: EADIYQTPRYLVIGTGKKITLECSQTMGHDKMYWYQQDPGMELHLIHYSYGVNSTEKGDLSSESTVSRIRTEHFPLTLESARPSHTSQYLCASSELETQYFGPGTRLLVL.

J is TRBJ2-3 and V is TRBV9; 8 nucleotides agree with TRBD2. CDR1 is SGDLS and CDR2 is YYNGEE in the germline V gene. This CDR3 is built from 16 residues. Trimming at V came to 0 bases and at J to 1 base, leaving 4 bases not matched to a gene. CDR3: CASSVGATSGTDTQYF. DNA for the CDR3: TGTGCCAGCAGCGTAGGCGCGACTAGCGGCACAGATACGCAGTATTTT.